This is a list of T cell receptor beta chains from one sample in a study of regulatory T cells in long-lasting Graves disease. TCRdb re-analysed the multiplex PCR reads in MiXCR, keeping a single row per CDR3 protein. The table shows about 620,000 distinct CDR3 sequences, with under 20% occurring only once. The sample was also linked to a second study, of T cells in Graves' hyperthyroidism and ophthalmopathy.

This specimen was peripheral blood mononuclear cells (PBMCs), taken at new diagnosis, from a patient treated with antithyroid drugs. The receptors stem from a woman in her 30s with Graves disease. The CDR3 runs from the conserved cysteine through the conserved F or W. Each record gives: J gene, V gene, CDR3 protein.

j_call: TRBJ1-2
v_call: TRBV18
cdr3_aa: CASSPNLRYGYTF

j_call: TRBJ1-2
v_call: TRBV4-1
cdr3_aa: CASSQDVARLNYGYTF

j_call: TRBJ2-7
v_call: TRBV20-1
cdr3_aa: CSATVTYEQYF

j_call: TRBJ2-3
v_call: TRBV4-2
cdr3_aa: CASSQAGSSADTQYF

j_call: TRBJ1-2
v_call: TRBV6-1
cdr3_aa: CASRGPGGRDGYTF

j_call: TRBJ2-2
v_call: TRBV19
cdr3_aa: CASSTQDRLAGVRDTGELFF

j_call: TRBJ1-2
v_call: TRBV9
cdr3_aa: CASSVAPVQAEKNTF

j_call: TRBJ2-3
v_call: TRBV24-1
cdr3_aa: CATSDSKMGPVHTDTQYF

j_call: TRBJ1-2
v_call: TRBV6-1
cdr3_aa: CASRNLQGGNYGYTF

j_call: TRBJ2-1
v_call: TRBV3-1
cdr3_aa: CASSRALLAGVRNEQFF

j_call: TRBJ2-3
v_call: TRBV28
cdr3_aa: CASSPGLKTGLAGGPSTDTQYF

j_call: TRBJ2-5
v_call: TRBV29-1
cdr3_aa: CSVDSGRAAKTQYF

j_call: TRBJ1-5
v_call: TRBV19
cdr3_aa: CASSIGGISNQPQHF

j_call: TRBJ1-5
v_call: TRBV12-3/TRBV12-4
cdr3_aa: CASSLPTGSQPQHF

j_call: TRBJ2-1
v_call: TRBV2
cdr3_aa: CASLYTGGNYNEQFF

j_call: TRBJ1-1
v_call: TRBV6-2/TRBV6-3
cdr3_aa: CASSYEGGGTEAFF

j_call: TRBJ2-1
v_call: TRBV20-1
cdr3_aa: CSARVSPLNEQFF

j_call: TRBJ1-5
v_call: TRBV20-1
cdr3_aa: CSARRVGDQPQHF

j_call: TRBJ2-1
v_call: TRBV29-1
cdr3_aa: CSVVAGSVLYNEQFF

j_call: TRBJ1-2
v_call: TRBV6-5
cdr3_aa: CASSYSRDGGEGYTF

j_call: TRBJ1-2
v_call: TRBV7-2
cdr3_aa: CASSFLGTVSGGYTF

j_call: TRBJ1-4
v_call: TRBV24-1
cdr3_aa: CATSDPRDMKKLFF

j_call: TRBJ2-5
v_call: TRBV20-1
cdr3_aa: CSARRGVQETQYF

j_call: TRBJ2-7
v_call: TRBV18
cdr3_aa: CASSPRTQTYEQYF

j_call: TRBJ2-2
v_call: TRBV12-3/TRBV12-4
cdr3_aa: CASSIGRANTGELFF

j_call: TRBJ1-4
v_call: TRBV19
cdr3_aa: CASSKGVGSEKLFF

j_call: TRBJ2-2
v_call: TRBV5-1
cdr3_aa: CASQGANTGELFF

j_call: TRBJ2-1
v_call: TRBV28
cdr3_aa: CASSLERGTSEFF

j_call: TRBJ1-1
v_call: TRBV24-1
cdr3_aa: CATSDAKFFF

j_call: TRBJ2-1
v_call: TRBV7-8
cdr3_aa: CASCSGTYNEQFF

j_call: TRBJ1-2
v_call: TRBV3-1
cdr3_aa: CASSPRQGRGYTF

j_call: TRBJ2-7
v_call: TRBV7-8
cdr3_aa: CASSLGLVGLAVSYEQYF

j_call: TRBJ1-4
v_call: TRBV12-3/TRBV12-4
cdr3_aa: CASSFGGFNEKLFF

j_call: TRBJ2-7
v_call: TRBV11-2
cdr3_aa: CASSLALSGTWAYEQYF

j_call: TRBJ2-7
v_call: TRBV6-1
cdr3_aa: CASSGKGVRSSYEQYF

j_call: TRBJ1-1
v_call: TRBV12-3/TRBV12-4
cdr3_aa: CANQDSLNTEAFF

j_call: TRBJ2-1
v_call: TRBV6-1
cdr3_aa: CVSRGGLSYNEQFF

j_call: TRBJ2-1
v_call: TRBV12-3/TRBV12-4
cdr3_aa: CASSPGGFDNEQFF

j_call: TRBJ1-1
v_call: TRBV6-6
cdr3_aa: CASSYSSGNAEAFF

j_call: TRBJ2-7
v_call: TRBV5-8
cdr3_aa: CASSLEAGTYEQYF

j_call: TRBJ2-3
v_call: TRBV27
cdr3_aa: CASRVVAGGTDTQYF

j_call: TRBJ1-5
v_call: TRBV20-1
cdr3_aa: CSASRGQGQGAGSNQPQHF

j_call: TRBJ2-3
v_call: TRBV28
cdr3_aa: CASSPPGRRLIDTQYF

j_call: TRBJ2-2
v_call: TRBV20-1
cdr3_aa: CSARRSGKNTGELFF

j_call: TRBJ2-1
v_call: TRBV20-1
cdr3_aa: CSATGTSGGNEQFF

j_call: TRBJ2-1
v_call: TRBV20-1
cdr3_aa: CSAPRDSYNEQFF

j_call: TRBJ2-1
v_call: TRBV29-1
cdr3_aa: CSVFPGQSSYNEQFF

j_call: TRBJ2-1
v_call: TRBV28
cdr3_aa: CASMAAGLRYNEQFF

j_call: TRBJ1-2
v_call: TRBV2
cdr3_aa: CASSRLGGATNYGYTF

j_call: TRBJ2-7
v_call: TRBV7-2
cdr3_aa: CASSLVPSSDSSYEQYF

j_call: TRBJ2-5
v_call: TRBV7-7
cdr3_aa: CASSRTGLQETQYF

j_call: TRBJ1-6
v_call: TRBV9
cdr3_aa: CASSEGQGLTLHF

j_call: TRBJ1-5
v_call: TRBV30
cdr3_aa: CAWSPQSNQPQHF

j_call: TRBJ1-2
v_call: TRBV29-1
cdr3_aa: CSVYETREGYTF

j_call: TRBJ2-7
v_call: TRBV12-3/TRBV12-4
cdr3_aa: CASSFGAGVGEQYF

j_call: TRBJ2-2
v_call: TRBV2
cdr3_aa: CASREASTGELFF

j_call: TRBJ2-7
v_call: TRBV5-1
cdr3_aa: CASSLPMGTETYEQYF